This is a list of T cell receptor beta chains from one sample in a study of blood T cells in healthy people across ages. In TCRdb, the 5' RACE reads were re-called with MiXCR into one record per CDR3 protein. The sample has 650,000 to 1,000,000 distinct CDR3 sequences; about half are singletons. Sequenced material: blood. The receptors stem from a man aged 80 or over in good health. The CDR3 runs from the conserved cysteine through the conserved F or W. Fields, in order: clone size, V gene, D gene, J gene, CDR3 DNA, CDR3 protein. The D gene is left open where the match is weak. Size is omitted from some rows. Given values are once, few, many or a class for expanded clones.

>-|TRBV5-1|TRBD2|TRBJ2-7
TGCGCCAGCGGCTTGGCCCTAGCGGGAGGGCCCTACAATGAGCAGTACTTC
CASGLALAGGPYNEQYF
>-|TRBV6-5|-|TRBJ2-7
TGTGCCAGCAGTTACATCAATTCTAGGACGGGTCGGAAGGTCGAGCAGTACTTC
CASSYINSRTGRKVEQYF
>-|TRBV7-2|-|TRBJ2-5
TGTGCCAGCAGGCCTAGCCAAGAGACCCAGTACTTC
CASRPSQETQYF
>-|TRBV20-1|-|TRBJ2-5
TGCAGTGCTAGTAAAGGGGGCCAAGAGACCCAGTACTTC
CSASKGGQETQYF
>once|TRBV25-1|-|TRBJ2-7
TGTGCCAGCAGTGAATATAACAGGGGGGGTGAGACCCGGTACTTC
CASSEYNRGGETRYF
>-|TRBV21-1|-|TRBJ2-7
TGTGCCAGCAGCAAAGTGGCTACCTACGAGCAGTACTTC
CASSKVATYEQYF
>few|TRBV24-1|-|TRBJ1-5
TGTGCCACCAGGATGGATAGCAATCAGCCCCAGCATTTT
CATRMDSNQPQHF
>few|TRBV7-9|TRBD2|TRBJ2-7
TGTGCCAGCAGCCTACCCACCAGACTAGCGGGAGGTAGGGATGAGCAGTACTTC
CASSLPTRLAGGRDEQYF
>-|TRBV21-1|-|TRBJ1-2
TGTGCCAGCAGTGGACAGGGGTTTGGCTACACCTTC
CASSGQGFGYTF
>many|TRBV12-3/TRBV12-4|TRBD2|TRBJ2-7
TGTGCCAGCAGTTTCTCGGGGACTAGCGGGTACGAGCAGTACTTC
CASSFSGTSGYEQYF
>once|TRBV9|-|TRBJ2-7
TGTGCCAGCAGCCTTGGTTATGCGTCCTACGAGCAGTACTTC
CASSLGYASYEQYF
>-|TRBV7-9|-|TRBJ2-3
TGTGCCAGCAGCCTCGGCACTTCCCAGGGGGATACGCAGTATTTT
CASSLGTSQGDTQYF
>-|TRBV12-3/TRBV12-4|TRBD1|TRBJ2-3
TGTGCCAGCAGTGACCGGGACAGGGGTCTGGATACGCAGTATTTT
CASSDRDRGLDTQYF
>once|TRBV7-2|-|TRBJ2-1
TGTGCCAGCAGCTTTTTTGTTACAGCTACCTACAATGAGCAGTTCTTC
CASSFFVTATYNEQFF
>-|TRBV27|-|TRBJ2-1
TGTGCCAGCAGTTTAGGGGCGGACTTCTACAATGAGCAGTTCTTC
CASSLGADFYNEQFF
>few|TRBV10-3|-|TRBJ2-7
TGTGCCATCGGTGACCGGTCCTACGAGCAGTACTTC
CAIGDRSYEQYF
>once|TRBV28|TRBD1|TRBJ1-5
TGTGCCAGCAGTTTGGGGGACAGGGCCTCAAATCAGCCCCAGCATTTT
CASSLGDRASNQPQHF
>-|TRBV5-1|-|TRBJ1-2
TGCGCCAGCAGCGTGCGGGCAGGCAATGGCTACACCTTC
CASSVRAGNGYTF
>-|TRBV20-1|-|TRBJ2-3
TGCAGTGCTAGAGTAATTGCCTCCGCCACAGATACGCAGTATTTT
CSARVIASATDTQYF
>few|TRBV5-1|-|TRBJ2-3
TGCGCCAGCAGCTACGAGACAAGAGAAGATACGCAGTATTTT
CASSYETREDTQYF
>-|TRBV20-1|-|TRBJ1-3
TGCAGTGTAGCACGGAGCTCTGGAAACACCATATATTTT
CSVARSSGNTIYF
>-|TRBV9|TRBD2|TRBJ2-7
TGTGCCAGCAGCGTATTGTCTAGCGGATACAATGAGCAGTACTTC
CASSVLSSGYNEQYF
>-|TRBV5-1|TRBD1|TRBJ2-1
TGCGCCAGCAGCTTGCAGACAGGGGGACACAATGAGCAGTTCTTC
CASSLQTGGHNEQFF
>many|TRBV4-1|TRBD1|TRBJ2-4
TGCGCCAGCAGCCCCCGGGACAGGGAGGGGAACATTCAGTACTTC
CASSPRDREGNIQYF
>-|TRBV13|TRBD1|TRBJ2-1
TGTGCCAGCAGCTCCGGGACAGGGGTTGGATACAATGAGCAGTTCTTC
CASSSGTGVGYNEQFF
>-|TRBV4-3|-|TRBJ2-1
TGCGCCAGCAGCCAAGAGGCTCTGGAGGATTACAATGAGCAGTTCTTC
CASSQEALEDYNEQFF
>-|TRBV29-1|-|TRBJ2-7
TGCAGCGTTGCGACACACGAGAACTACGAGCAGTACTTC
CSVATHENYEQYF
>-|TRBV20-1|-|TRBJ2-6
TGCAGTGCTAGCCCGCGTGGATTCTACTCTGGGGCCAACGTCCTGACTTTC
CSASPRGFYSGANVLTF
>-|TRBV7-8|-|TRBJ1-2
TGTGCCAGCAGCTTCGGGATTGACTATGGCTACACCTTC
CASSFGIDYGYTF
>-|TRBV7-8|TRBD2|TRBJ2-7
TGTGCCAGCAGCGTACGACTAGCTCCGAGCTCCTACGAGCAGTACTTC
CASSVRLAPSSYEQYF
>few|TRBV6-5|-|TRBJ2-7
TGTGCCAGCAGTTATTACCCGGTGAGGACTGGGGACTACGAGCAGTACTTC
CASSYYPVRTGDYEQYF
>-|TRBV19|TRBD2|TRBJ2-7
TGTGCCGGCTTACCAAGGTGGACTAGTAACTCCTACGAGCAGTACTTC
CAGLPRWTSNSYEQYF
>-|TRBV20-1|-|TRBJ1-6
TGCAGTGCTAGACATAAGCGATCCAGAATGGGGAATTCACCCCTCCACTTT
CSARHKRSRMGNSPLHF
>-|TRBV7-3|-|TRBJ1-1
TGTGCCAGCAGCTTCGAGCGTAACACTGAAGCTTTCTTT
CASSFERNTEAFF
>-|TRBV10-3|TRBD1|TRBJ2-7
TGTGCCATCAGTGACCCGGGACAGAGCTACGAGCAGTACTTC
CAISDPGQSYEQYF
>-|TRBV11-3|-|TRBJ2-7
TGTGCCAGCAGCTTAGAGACGACAAAAAGCTCCTACGAGCAGTACTTC
CASSLETTKSSYEQYF
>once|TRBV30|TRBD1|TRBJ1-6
TGTGCCCGCGGACAGGGGAATCAGTATTCACCCCTCCACTTT
CARGQGNQYSPLHF
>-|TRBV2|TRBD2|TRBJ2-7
TGTGCCAACAAGCGGGGGAGATACGAGCAGTACTTC
CANKRGRYEQYF
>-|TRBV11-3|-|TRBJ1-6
TGTGCCAGCAGCTTAGACGACAGCTATTCACCCCTCCACTTT
CASSLDDSYSPLHF
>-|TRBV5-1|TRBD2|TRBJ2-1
TGCGCCAGCAGCTCTGGACTAGCGGGGGGCCTCTCCTACAATGAGCAGTTCTTC
CASSSGLAGGLSYNEQFF